Shown below are 30 T cell receptor beta chains from a single sample sequenced in a study of blood T cells in healthy people across ages. For the second PCR, which ran for about 7 to 11 cycles, a sample-barcoded 5' primer and a J-beta primer mix were used. Via MiXCR, TCRdb re-called the 5' RACE reads, giving one row per CDR3 protein. The sample holds about 1.5 million distinct CDR3 sequences; about 42% are singletons and the top ten take about 4%. Sequencing input: blood. The origin of the receptors is a woman younger than 30 in good health.

J is TRBJ1-2 and V is TRBV4-3; the match to TRBD1 covers 7 bases. Germline lookup yields CDR1 LGHNA and CDR2 YSLEER. This CDR3 region has 15 residues. The J segment lost 13 bases and the V segment lost 0 bases, leaving 14 bases of the junction unmatched. The DNA of the CDR3 is TGCGCCAGCAGCCAAGATTACACAGGGGTTAATAGGCCCACCTTC. This translates into CASSQDYTGVNRPTF.

The chain has TRBV7-9 and TRBJ2-1, with TRBD1 as a possible D gene (6 bases). The better agreement between TRBJ2-7 and the DNA end casts doubt on the J call. CDR1 SEHNR and CDR2 FQNEAQ come from the germline V gene (reference sequence). CDR3 length equals 17 residues. The CDR3 region has the DNA TGTGCCAGCAGCTTAGGTGGGCCAGGGGCCTCCTACAATGAGCAGTACTTC. Protein product: CASSLGGPGASYNEQYF.

The genes are TRBV12-3 or TRBV12-4 and TRBJ2-1; 8 nucleotides match TRBD2. Unmatched junction bases numbered 4, after V lost 6 bases and J lost 6 bases. CDR3 length equals 13 residues. Here the CDR3 reads CASSWTSRNEQFF. The CDR3 DNA reads as TGTGCCAGCAGCTGGACTAGCCGCAATGAGCAGTTCTTC.

This chain uses TRBV12-3 or TRBV12-4 with TRBJ2-1, with D unresolved. The CDR3 runs 15 residues. Trimming left V 1 base short and J 7 bases short, with 14 bases between. The CDR3 DNA reads TGTGCCAGCAGTTTAGTAGGTGCCTACAGAAATGAGCAGTTCTTC. Amino acids: CASSLVGAYRNEQFF.

The chain employs TRBV7-6 and TRBJ1-1; possibly TRBD1 for D (5 bases). Germline V gene sequence: CDR1 SGHVS, CDR2 FNYEAQ. V was clipped by 5 bases and J by 9 bases, with 16 bases between them. This CDR3 has 13 residues. The CDR3 DNA sequence: TGTGCCAGCAGCGATAGGGGCCAGACAAAAGCTTTCTTT. Translated: CASSDRGQTKAFF. The full variable domain, with the rest looked up from reference TRBV7-6 and TRBJ1-1, is GAGVSQSPRYKVTKRGQDVALRCDPISGHVSLYWYRQALGQGPEFLTYFNYEAQQDKSGLPNDRFSAERPEGSISTLTIQRTEQRDSAMYRCASSDRGQTKAFFGQGTRLTVV.

V gene TRBV4-2 combines with J gene TRBJ1-3; D gene uncertain. This CDR3 comprises 16 residues. Trimming took 3 bases from V and 6 from J, leaving 18 bases between them. Germline lookup yields CDR1 LGHNA and CDR2 YNFKEQ. The CDR3 DNA reads as TGTGCCAGCAGCCAGAAGGCCGGGCCTGGCCAAAACACCATATATTTT. Amino acid sequence: CASSQKAGPGQNTIYF.

This clonotype has just a few counts. The chain employs TRBV6-5 and TRBJ2-1; 9 bases map to TRBD2. V was clipped by 6 bases and J by 5 bases; unmatched bases: 11. CDR3 length equals 16 residues. The germline gives CDR1 MNHEY, CDR2 SVGAGI. CDR3 sequence reads: CASSRIQTSGNNEQFF. Written as DNA, the CDR3 is TGTGCCAGCAGCCGCATACAGACTAGCGGAAACAATGAGCAGTTCTTC.

This clonotype showed up just a few times. The rearrangement links TRBV12-3 or TRBV12-4 to TRBJ2-1; D is perhaps TRBD2 (6 bases). V shed 8 bases and J shed 2 bases, with 16 bases lying between them. The CDR3 consists of 15 residues. The CDR3 here is CASGPEGRAYNEQFF. CDR3 nucleotide sequence: TGTGCCAGCGGCCCGGAGGGGAGAGCCTACAATGAGCAGTTCTTC.

V is TRBV7-9 and J is TRBJ2-1; unclear D gene. Germline CDR1 SEHNR, CDR2 FQNEAQ (reference sequence). With 5 bases removed from V and 0 bases from J, the gap between germline ends came to 8 bases. CDR3 length equals 14 residues. The CDR3 sequence: CASSVTLSYNEQFF. The CDR3 nucleotides are TGTGCCAGCAGCGTTACCCTCTCCTACAATGAGCAGTTCTTC.

Only a few counts were recorded for this clonotype. The chain uses TRBV4-3 and TRBJ2-2, with D tentatively TRBD1 or TRBD2 (5 bases each). CDR3 size: 15 residues. V was pared by 0 bases and J by 3 bases, with 8 bases between. The germline CDR1 and CDR2 sequences are LGHNA and YSLEER. The CDR3 is CASSQDEGHTGELFF. The CDR3 nucleotides are TGCGCCAGCAGCCAAGATGAGGGGCACACCGGGGAGCTGTTTTTT.

The rearrangement uses TRBV18 and TRBJ1-5; 7 bases are a match to TRBD1. The CDR3 loop spans 15 amino acids. Germline CDR1 reads KGHSH; CDR2 reads LQKENI. V was pared by 1 base and J by 5 bases, with 5 bases of the junction left unmatched. The CDR3 DNA reads as TGTGCCAGCTCACCACTAGGGACAGTTCATCAGCCCCAGCATTTT. Amino acid sequence: CASSPLGTVHQPQHF.

The table lists this clonotype with a few counts. J is TRBJ1-5 and V is TRBV3-1; D gene uncertain. The V and J ends lost 0 bases and 6 bases respectively, with 9 bases between them. This CDR3 contains 14 residues. CDR1 and CDR2 (germline): LGHDT, YNNKEL (reference sequence). CDR3 loop: CASSQEGGGQPQHF. The CDR3 bases are TGTGCCAGCAGCCAAGAAGGCGGAGGTCAGCCCCAGCATTTT. The whole variable domain, remainder taken from reference TRBV3-1 and TRBJ1-5, is DTAVSQTPKYLVTQMGNDKSIKCEQNLGHDTMYWYKQDSKKFLKIMFSYNNKELIINETVPNRFSPKSPDKAHLNLHINSLELGDSAVYFCASSQEGGGQPQHFGDGTRLSIL.

V and J are TRBV12-3 or TRBV12-4 and TRBJ2-7; TRBD1 is a possible D gene (5 bases). Between the trimmed V and J ends, which lost 5 bases and 7 bases, there was a span of 18 bases. CDR3 length equals 14 residues. The CDR3 nucleotides read TGTGCCAGCAGTCAAAGACAGTCTTACAATGAGCAGTACTTC. It codes for CASSQRQSYNEQYF.

The chain is built from TRBV10-3 and TRBJ1-2, with D unclear. Trimming shortened V by 3 bases and J by 7 bases, and 9 bases separated the two germline ends. CDR1 ENHRY and CDR2 SYGVKD come from the germline V gene. The length of the CDR3 is 12 residues. CDR3 DNA: TGTGCCATCAGTGATTCTAGCGGTGGCTACACCTTC. It is translated as CAISDSSGGYTF.

A note on this clonotype: With a much larger clone just one base away, this may be a read error. This sequence joins TRBV4-3 and TRBJ2-1; possible D gene TRBD1, 6 bases. The DNA end favors TRBJ2-7, so the J call may be wrong. The CDR3 consists of 17 residues. Looked up from germline, CDR1 is LGHNA and CDR2 is YSLEER. The CDR3 nucleotides read TGCGCCAGCAGCCAACAGGGGTTATTGCCTTCCTACAATGAGCAGTACTTC. Translating it yields CASSQQGLLPSYNEQYF.

The V and J genes are TRBV13 and TRBJ2-7, with D perhaps matching TRBD2 (5 bases). TRBJ2-5 matches the DNA end more closely, so the J call is doubtful. The CDR3 is made up of 15 amino acids. Germline V lookup: CDR1 PRHDT, CDR2 FYEKMQ (reference sequence). The CDR3 nucleotides read TGTGCCAGCAGCTTAGCAGAGGGTTCGAAGAAGACCCAGTACTTC. Protein product: CASSLAEGSKKTQYF.

This clonotype was counted at least ten times. The chain combines TRBV7-2 with TRBJ2-7; the D is unclear. Per the germline V gene, CDR1 is SGHTA and CDR2 is FQGNSA. This CDR3 contains 14 residues. V was clipped by 1 base and J by 1 base, with 8 bases between them. In DNA, the CDR3 is TGTGCCAGCAGCTTAGTCCCAGATTCCTACGAGCAGTACTTC. This codes for CASSLVPDSYEQYF.

In this sample, this clonotype turned up a few times. V gene TRBV7-9 combines with J gene TRBJ1-5; no clear D. This CDR3 is built from 15 residues. Per germline, CDR1 SEHNR and CDR2 FQNEAQ (reference sequence). V dropped 6 bases and J dropped 0 bases, with 12 bases sitting between them. The DNA for the CDR3 is TGTGCCAGCAGTTCAAGTACAGCTAGCAATCAGCCCCAGCATTTT. Protein: CASSSSTASNQPQHF.

This clonotype appeared a few times. This chain joins TRBV7-9 and TRBJ2-1, with 14 nucleotides matching TRBD2. The CDR3 has 19 residues. Per the germline V gene, CDR1 is SEHNR and CDR2 is FQNEAQ (reference sequence). V shed 6 bases, J shed 10 bases, and the junction held 20 bases outside the gene matches. The CDR3 DNA is TGTGCCAGCAGTCCGAATCCGGGACTAGCGGGAGTTCTAGTATGGGAGCAGTTCTTC. It is translated as CASSPNPGLAGVLVWEQFF.

This chain joins TRBV6-6 and TRBJ2-7; possible D gene TRBD2, 5 bases. This CDR3 has 17 residues. V lost 6 bases and J lost 4, with 25 bases in between. CDR1 and CDR2 (germline): MNHNY, SVGAGI (reference sequence). In DNA form, the CDR3 reads TGTGCCAGCAGCCGAGAGCAGCGGCGGGTTGCGGGTTACGAGCAGTACTTC. Its protein is CASSREQRRVAGYEQYF.

A note on this clonotype: At one boundary the junction diverges from the germline segment, which might be a read error. The rearrangement uses TRBV15 and TRBJ2-7; D possibly corresponds to TRBD2 (5 bases). The CDR3 has 14 amino acids. The germline CDR1 and CDR2 sequences are LNHNV and YYDKDF (reference sequence). The CDR3 reads CATNRLTEPYEQYF. DNA for the CDR3: TGTGCCACCAACAGACTAACAGAGCCCTACGAGCAGTACTTC.

This clonotype has a handful of counts. V usage is TRBV4-1 and J usage is TRBJ2-7; 7 nucleotides match TRBD1. This CDR3 comprises 16 residues. With 3 bases clipped from V and 1 base from J, the junction kept 9 bases outside the gene matches. Germline V gene lookup returns CDR1 MGHRA and CDR2 YSYEKL. Written as DNA, the CDR3 is TGCGCCAGCAGCCAGGGCCCCGGGACAGCTTCCTACGAGCAGTACTTC. It translates to CASSQGPGTASYEQYF.

The CDR3 reads CASSQVNLGMGNQPQHF. In DNA form, the CDR3 reads TGCGCCAGCAGCCAAGTCAATTTGGGGATGGGCAATCAGCCCCAGCATTTT. V and J are TRBV4-3 and TRBJ1-5; D is undetermined. There are 17 residues in the CDR3. The germline gives CDR1 LGHNA, CDR2 YSLEER. Deletions cut 1 base from V and 2 bases from J, with 15 bases between.

Ten or more counts support this clonotype. This sequence joins TRBV29-1 and TRBJ2-1; TRBD2 matches at 8 bases. With V trimmed by 5 bases and J by 5 bases, 5 bases remained unmatched. The germline CDR1 and CDR2 sequences are SQVTM and ANQGSEA. The CDR3 is 13 residues long. The CDR3 region is CSVPLADHNEQFF. The CDR3 DNA reads TGCAGCGTTCCACTAGCGGACCACAATGAGCAGTTCTTC.

This clonotype appeared a few times. This chain connects TRBV28 to TRBJ2-1, with TRBD2 matching over 12 bases. The CDR3 sequence is 17 residues long. With V trimmed by 3 bases and J by 4 bases, 7 bases remained unmatched. Germline CDR1 is MDHEN and CDR2 is SYDVKM. The CDR3 loop is CASSLKEGTSGYNEQFF. The CDR3 DNA is TGTGCCAGCAGTTTGAAAGAAGGGACTAGCGGGTACAATGAGCAGTTCTTC. The full variable domain, with the rest looked up from reference TRBV28 and TRBJ2-1, is DVKVTQSSRYLVKRTGEKVFLECVQDMDHENMFWYRQDPGLGLRLIYFSYDVKMKEKGDIPEGYSVSREKKERFSLILESASTNQTSMYLCASSLKEGTSGYNEQFFGPGTRLTVL.

Worth noting for this clonotype: The junction and the germline gene differ at one end; a read error may be behind it. The J gene is TRBJ2-5, the V gene TRBV29-1, with D uncertain. The DNA end favors TRBJ2-7, so the J call may be wrong. CDR1 and CDR2 (germline): SQVTM, ANQGSEA. This CDR3 spans 13 amino acids. The CDR3 DNA reads TGCAGCGTTGGGTGGCGGTCCTCCCACGAGCAGTACTTC. Translation gives CSVGWRSSHEQYF.

This rearrangement joins TRBV27 to TRBJ2-7, with 9 bases identical to TRBD1. The CDR3 consists of 13 residues. Germline assignment: CDR1 MNHEY and CDR2 SMNVEV (reference sequence). The V gene end was trimmed by 6 bases and the J gene end by 4 bases; junction bases not matched to a gene: 4. CDR3 DNA sequence: TGTGCCAGCAGGGACAGGGGAAGGTACGAGCAGTACTTC. It specifies CASRDRGRYEQYF.

The chain links TRBV18 to TRBJ2-1, with a weak D call TRBD1 (7 bases). V was clipped by 5 bases and J by 6 bases, with 11 bases between them. Germline lookup yields CDR1 KGHSH and CDR2 LQKENI. The CDR3 consists of 13 residues. CDR3 amino acids: CASSGGTANEQFF. The CDR3 coding sequence is TGTGCCAGCTCAGGAGGGACAGCCAATGAGCAGTTCTTC.

For this clonotype: Mismatch with germline at one junction end may stem from a read error. The V call is TRBV9, the J call TRBJ1-2, with 9 bases that match TRBD1. This CDR3 region has 15 residues. Germline assignment: CDR1 SGDLS and CDR2 YYNGEE. CDR3: CASSPSGTGLYGFTF. The DNA for the CDR3 is TGTGCCAGCAGCCCATCCGGGACAGGGCTTTATGGCTTCACCTTC. The full variable domain, rest sourced from reference TRBV9 and TRBJ1-2, is DSGVTQTPKHLITATGQRVTLRCSPRSGDLSVYWYQQSLDQGLQFLIQYYNGEERAKGNILERFSAQQFPDLHSELNLSSLELGDSALYFCASSPSGTGLYGFTFGSGTRLTVV.

This sequence joins TRBV14 and TRBJ2-1; 9 bases are shared with TRBD1. The CDR3 contains 20 residues. Germline V gene data show CDR1 as SGHDN and CDR2 as FVKESK. The ends lost 4 bases at V and 2 bases at J; junction bases unmatched: 18. CDR3 nucleotide sequence: TGTGCCAGCAGCCCTATACCGGGACAGGGTCTAGGGGGTACCTACAATGAGCAGTTCTTC. This codes for CASSPIPGQGLGGTYNEQFF.